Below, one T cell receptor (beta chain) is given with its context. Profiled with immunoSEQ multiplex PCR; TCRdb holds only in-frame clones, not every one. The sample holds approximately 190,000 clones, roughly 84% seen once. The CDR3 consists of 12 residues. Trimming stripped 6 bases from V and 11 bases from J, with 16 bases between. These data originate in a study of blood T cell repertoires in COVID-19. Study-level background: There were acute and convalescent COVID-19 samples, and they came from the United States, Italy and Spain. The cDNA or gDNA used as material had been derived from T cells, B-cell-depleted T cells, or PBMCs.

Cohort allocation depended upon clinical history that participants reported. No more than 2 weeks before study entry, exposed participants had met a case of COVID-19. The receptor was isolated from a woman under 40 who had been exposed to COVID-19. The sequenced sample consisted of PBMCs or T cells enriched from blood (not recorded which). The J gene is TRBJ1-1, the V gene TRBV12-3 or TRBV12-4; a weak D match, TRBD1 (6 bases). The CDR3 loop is CASSAGGTGAFF. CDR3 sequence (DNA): TGTGCCAGCAGCGCGGGGGGTACAGGGGCTTTCTTT.